The clone carrying this TCR beta chain was seen a handful of times. The data belong to a study of blood T cell repertoires in COVID-19. TCRdb keeps only in-frame clones here, not all; method: immunoSEQ multiplex PCR. The table includes 200,000 to 250,000 clones, 83% detected once. Germline loops: CDR1 MDHEN, CDR2 SYDVKM. This CDR3 comprises 11 residues. V shed 7 bases and J shed 5 bases, with 6 bases lying between them. Sequenced material: peripheral blood. This receptor was obtained from a woman aged 30 to 39 with COVID-19, enrolled during active disease. V gene TRBV28 combines with J gene TRBJ1-5, with no clear D. Here the CDR3 reads CASTLYQPQHF. The CDR3 DNA is TGTGCCAGCACTCTCTATCAGCCCCAGCATTTT.